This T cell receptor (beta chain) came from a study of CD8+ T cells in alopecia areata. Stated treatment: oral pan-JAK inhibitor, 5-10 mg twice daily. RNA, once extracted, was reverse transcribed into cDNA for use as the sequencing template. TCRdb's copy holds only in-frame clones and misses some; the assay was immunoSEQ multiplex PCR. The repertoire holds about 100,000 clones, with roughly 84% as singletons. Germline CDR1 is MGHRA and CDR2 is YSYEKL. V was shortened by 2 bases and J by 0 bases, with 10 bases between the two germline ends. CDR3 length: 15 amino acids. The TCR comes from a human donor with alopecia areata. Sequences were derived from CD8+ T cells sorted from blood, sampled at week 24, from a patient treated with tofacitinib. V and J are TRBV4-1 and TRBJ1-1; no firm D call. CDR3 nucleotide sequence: TGCGCCAGCAGCCAATTCGCGGAAATGAACACTGAAGCTTTCTTT. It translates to CASSQFAEMNTEAFF.